This T cell receptor beta chain is drawn from a study of Ad26.COV2.S vaccination and SARS-CoV-2 variants. Profiling relied on immunoSEQ multiplex PCR, and the TCRdb table lists in-frame clones only, not all of them. The sample lists 43,000 or so clones, 83% seen once, with roughly 45% in the top ten. General study results and limits: Vaccine and placebo recipients had similar non-spike TCR breadth. Using TCR breadth and depth analyses may have led to underestimated total T cell responses. Placebo recipients had lower spike-specific TCR breadth than vaccine recipients. Post-vaccination spike-specific CD8+ and CD4+ T cell responses reportedly had substantial breadth.

V lost 1 base, J lost 2 bases, and 2 bases lay in between. The CDR3 has 12 amino acids. Germline-derived CDR1 and CDR2 are SGHTA and FQGTGA. Note on this clone: Its target is not known.

The J gene is TRBJ1-1, the V gene TRBV7-3; D uncertain. The sample in question was peripheral blood, obtained after recovery from COVID-19. This sequence originates from a human donor who had recovered from COVID-19. The CDR3 is CASSLKNTEAFF. In DNA, the CDR3 is TGTGCCAGCAGCTTAAAAAACACTGAAGCTTTCTTT.